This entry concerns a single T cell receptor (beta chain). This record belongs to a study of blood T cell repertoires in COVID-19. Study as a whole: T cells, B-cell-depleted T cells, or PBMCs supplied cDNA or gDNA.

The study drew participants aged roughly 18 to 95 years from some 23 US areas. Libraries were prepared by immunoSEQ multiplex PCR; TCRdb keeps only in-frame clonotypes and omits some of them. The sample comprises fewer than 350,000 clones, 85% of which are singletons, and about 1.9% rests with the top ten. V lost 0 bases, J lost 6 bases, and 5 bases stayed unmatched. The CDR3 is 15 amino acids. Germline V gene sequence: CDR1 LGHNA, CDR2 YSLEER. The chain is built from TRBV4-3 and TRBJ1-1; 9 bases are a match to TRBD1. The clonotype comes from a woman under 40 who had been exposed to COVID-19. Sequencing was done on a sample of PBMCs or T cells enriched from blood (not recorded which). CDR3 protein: CASSQDTRTGAEAFF. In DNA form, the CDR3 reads TGCGCCAGCAGCCAAGACACGCGGACAGGGGCTGAAGCTTTCTTT.